Listed here are 22 T cell receptor beta chains from one sample, sequenced in a study of shared clonotypes between healthy human individuals. The assay was immunoSEQ multiplex PCR, and TCRdb's table has in-frame clones only and misses some. The sample lists roughly 2.6 million clones, 90% to 95% occurring once. Sequenced input: naive CD4+ T cells sorted from blood. Subset in this sample: CD45RA+ positively selected. The receptors here all came from a young man in good health.

The chain joins TRBV6-5 to TRBJ1-6; D remains unclear. With 7 bases removed from V and 0 bases from J, the gap between germline ends came to 10 bases. There are 15 residues in the CDR3. Germline V lookup: CDR1 MNHEY, CDR2 SVGAGI. The DNA of the CDR3 is TGTGCCAGCACCAAGGATAACTCCTATAATTCACCCCTCCACTTT. The encoded protein is CASTKDNSYNSPLHF.

CDR3 DNA: TGTGCCAGCAGCCAATGGGCGGGGGGGTTGAATGAGCAGTTCTTC. It is translated as CASSQWAGGLNEQFF. The chain combines TRBV2 with TRBJ2-1, with TRBD2 matching 9 bases. Trimming cost V 6 bases and J 7 bases; bases outside gene matches: 10. Germline V gene lookup returns CDR1 SNHLY and CDR2 FYNNEI. This CDR3 has 15 amino acids.

As DNA, the CDR3 is TGCAGCGTTGGTCTTGCGGGAGGGCAAGGGGCCCTAGAGACCCAGTACTTC. This sequence encodes CSVGLAGGQGALETQYF. The chain joins TRBV29-1 to TRBJ2-5, with 9 positions matching TRBD2. Germline loops: CDR1 SQVTM, CDR2 ANQGSEA. The CDR3 consists of 17 residues. V shed 4 bases, J shed 4 bases, and the junction held 16 bases outside the gene matches.

The J gene is TRBJ1-2, the V gene TRBV5-1; 12 nucleotides agree with TRBD1. In germline, CDR1 is SGHRS, CDR2 YFSETQ. There are 16 residues in the CDR3. Trimming at V came to 4 bases and at J to 7 bases, leaving 11 bases not matched to a gene. The CDR3 loop is CASSQGQGALLSGYTF. The DNA for the CDR3 is TGCGCCAGCAGCCAGGGACAGGGGGCATTGTTAAGTGGCTACACCTTC.

This clone has just a few counts. V is TRBV28 and J is TRBJ1-1; D uncertain. This CDR3 is built from 13 residues. Germline V lookup: CDR1 MDHEN, CDR2 SYDVKM. Trimming took 5 bases from V and 0 from J, leaving 7 bases between them. The CDR3 reads CASSPQLNTEAFF. CDR3 DNA sequence: TGTGCCAGCAGTCCTCAGCTGAACACTGAAGCTTTCTTT.

The chain has TRBV6-5 and TRBJ1-4; 10 bases are shared with TRBD1. V trimming: 0 bases; J trimming: 6 bases; junction bases outside the gene matches: 1. Germline V gene data show CDR1 as MNHEY and CDR2 as SVGAGI. This CDR3 is 15 amino acids long. The CDR3 sequence: CASSYSGTGDEKLFF. CDR3 nucleotides: TGTGCCAGCAGTTACTCAGGGACAGGGGATGAAAAACTGTTTTTT.

The V and J genes are TRBV14 and TRBJ2-3; 8 bases match TRBD2. This CDR3 has 16 amino acids. Per the germline V gene, CDR1 is SGHDN and CDR2 is FVKESK. Trimming at V came to 0 bases and at J to 2 bases, leaving 4 bases not matched to a gene. Written as DNA, the CDR3 is TGTGCCAGCAGCCAAGATTCTAGCGGGTTCACAGATACGCAGTATTTT. It is translated as CASSQDSSGFTDTQYF.

Here the CDR3 reads CASSPTGTPYGYTF. DNA of the CDR3: TGTGCCAGCAGCCCTACCGGGACACCCTATGGCTACACCTTC. The V call is TRBV6-5, the J call TRBJ1-2, with a possible D match to TRBD1 (6 bases). The CDR3 consists of 14 residues. V gave up 6 bases and J gave up 4 bases, with 15 bases separating them. CDR1 is MNHEY and CDR2 is SVGAGI in the germline V gene.

This clone was observed once. V gene TRBV25-1 combines with J gene TRBJ2-3; no clear D gene. V lost 2 bases to trimming and J lost 2 bases, with 8 bases between them. Germline V gene sequence: CDR1 MGHDK, CDR2 SYGVNS. This CDR3 is built from 14 residues. The CDR3 DNA sequence: TGTGCCAGCAGTGAAGGCCTTGTCACAGATACGCAGTATTTT. Translating it yields CASSEGLVTDTQYF. Looking up the rest from reference TRBV25-1 and TRBJ2-3 gives the full variable domain: EADIYQTPRYLVIGTGKKITLECSQTMGHDKMYWYQQDPGMELHLIHYSYGVNSTEKGDLSSESTVSRIRTEHFPLTLESARPSHTSQYLCASSEGLVTDTQYFGPGTRLTVL.

This chain joins TRBV28 and TRBJ1-2; D remains ambiguous. The germline V and J ends were trimmed by 3 bases and 7 bases, with 27 bases remaining between them. Germline CDR1 and CDR2: MDHEN and SYDVKM. The CDR3 has 18 residues. CDR3 DNA: TGTGCCAGCAGTTTCCCCCTTAACGAGGCGGAAGCAGCGCGTGGCTACACCTTC. It specifies CASSFPLNEAEAARGYTF.

The rearrangement uses TRBV5-1 and TRBJ2-5; D may be TRBD2 (7 bases). Trimming stripped 4 bases from V and 2 bases from J, with 15 bases between. In germline, CDR1 is SGHRS, CDR2 YFSETQ. The CDR3 runs 15 residues. CDR3 nucleotides: TGCGCCAGCAGCCCCGGGGGGCGAGGTCAAGAGACCCAGTACTTC. This sequence encodes CASSPGGRGQETQYF.

V and J are TRBV6-6 and TRBJ1-6; possible D gene TRBD1, 5 bases. In germline, CDR1 is MNHNY, CDR2 SVGAGI (reference sequence). CDR3 length: 13 residues. Trimming removed 5 bases from V and 9 bases from J, with 11 bases in between. The CDR3 nucleotides are TGTGCCAGCAGTAGTCCAGGGATTTCACCCCTCCACTTT. It codes for CASSSPGISPLHF.

This chain connects TRBV27 to TRBJ2-5, with 12 positions matching TRBD1. V lost 7 bases to trimming and J lost 1 base; unmatched junction nucleotides: 4. CDR3 length: 15 residues. Germline loops: CDR1 MNHEY, CDR2 SMNVEV (reference sequence). CDR3 residues: CASKGTGGPQETQYF. The CDR3 nucleotides read TGTGCCAGCAAGGGGACAGGGGGCCCCCAAGAGACCCAGTACTTC.

The chain combines TRBV5-1 with TRBJ1-4; TRBD1 agrees at 8 bases. Germline V gene lookup returns CDR1 SGHRS and CDR2 YFSETQ. This CDR3 contains 15 residues. J gave up 6 bases and V 4 bases, and 8 bases lay outside the gene matches. This chain's CDR3 is CASSQIGTGYEKLFF. CDR3 nucleotides: TGCGCCAGCAGCCAGATTGGGACAGGATATGAAAAACTGTTTTTT.

This chain connects TRBV11-2 to TRBJ2-7; 7 bases are shared with TRBD1. V trimming: 5 bases; J trimming: 2 bases; junction bases outside the gene matches: 6. Germline V lookup: CDR1 SGHAT, CDR2 FQNNGV. The CDR3 spans 14 residues. The DNA for the CDR3 is TGTGCCAGCAGCCCGCCACAGGGGACCTACGAGCAGTACTTC. Translated, it gives CASSPPQGTYEQYF.

The genes are TRBV5-4 and TRBJ2-2; 7 bases line up with TRBD1. CDR1 and CDR2 from the germline V gene are SGHNT and YYREEE (reference sequence). The V segment lost 4 bases and the J segment 3 bases; nucleotides outside the gene matches: 6. The CDR3 is 15 amino acids. The CDR3 DNA sequence: TGTGCCAGCAGCAAGGGACAGAGGGACACCGGGGAGCTGTTTTTT. Translated: CASSKGQRDTGELFF.

This clone was seen a single time. This rearrangement joins TRBV27 to TRBJ1-1; 8 positions agree with TRBD1. With 0 bases clipped from V and 5 bases from J, the junction kept 8 bases outside the gene matches. The CDR3 has 16 amino acids. Germline V gives CDR1 MNHEY, CDR2 SMNVEV (reference sequence). The DNA of the CDR3 is TGTGCCAGCAGTTTATCTCTTGGGACAGGCGGGACTGAAGCTTTCTTT. Amino acids: CASSLSLGTGGTEAFF.

CDR3 amino acids: CASSVGQGLNEKLFF. DNA for the CDR3: TGTGCCAGCAGCGTAGGACAGGGTCTAAATGAAAAACTGTTTTTT. This chain connects TRBV9 to TRBJ1-4, with 7 bases identical to TRBD1. Losses at the gene ends were 0 bases for V and 5 bases for J; bases not matched to a gene: 4. The CDR3 is made up of 15 amino acids. CDR1 and CDR2 from the germline V gene are SGDLS and YYNGEE.

This chain links TRBV7-2 with TRBJ2-1, with D unresolved. The CDR3 runs 15 residues. Germline CDR1 is SGHTA and CDR2 is FQGNSA. V was clipped by 1 base and J by 0 bases, with 7 bases between them. As DNA, the CDR3 is TGTGCCAGCAGCTTAGTACACGTCTCCTACAATGAGCAGTTCTTC. This translates into CASSLVHVSYNEQFF.

The rearrangement links TRBV30 to TRBJ1-6; D gene ambiguous. Germline V gene sequence: CDR1 GTSNPN, CDR2 SVGIG (reference sequence). V was pared by 2 bases and J by 7 bases, with 6 bases between. The CDR3 is 12 amino acids. CDR3 amino acids: CAWSLENSPLHF. DNA for the CDR3: TGTGCCTGGAGTTTAGAAAATTCACCCCTCCACTTT.

This chain connects TRBV6-6 to TRBJ2-7; D gene ambiguous. The germline V gene has CDR1 MNHNY and CDR2 SVGAGI (reference sequence). The germline V and J ends were trimmed by 5 bases and 2 bases, with 7 bases remaining between them. CDR3 length equals 12 residues. Here the CDR3 reads CASSTNTYEQYF. CDR3 nucleotides: TGTGCCAGCAGTACTAACACCTACGAGCAGTACTTC.

This clone was counted only a few times. The chain combines TRBV7-8 with TRBJ1-2; D possibly corresponds to TRBD1 (6 bases). V shed 4 bases and J shed 8 bases, with 11 bases lying between them. Germline loops: CDR1 SGHVS, CDR2 FQNEAQ. The CDR3 runs to 12 residues. This CDR3 is CASSSWTAGYTF. The DNA of the CDR3 is TGTGCCAGCAGCTCATGGACAGCGGGCTACACCTTC.